These 15 T cell receptor beta chains were all obtained from the same sample, sequenced in a study of control samples from healthy donors and cancer patients. Sequencing was performed with immunoSEQ multiplex PCR; in TCRdb, only in-frame clones are kept and a portion is missing. Among roughly 150,000 clones, roughly 93% were seen once, and the ten largest hold 5.5% to 7.5%. Sample: blood. The receptor source for this set is a man aged 18-30 years in good health.

The chain recombines TRBV2 with TRBJ1-2; no clear D gene. CDR1 is SNHLY and CDR2 is FYNNEI in the germline V gene. This CDR3 is 14 amino acids long. V was clipped by 4 bases and J by 5 bases, with 14 bases between them. The CDR3 loop is CASSGRRNGYGYTF. CDR3 nucleotides: TGTGCCAGCAGTGGACGGCGGAATGGGTATGGCTACACCTTC.

The chain recombines TRBV7-6 with TRBJ1-4; tentatively, D is TRBD1 (6 bases). The CDR3 is 12 amino acids. Germline loops: CDR1 SGHVS, CDR2 FNYEAQ. V gave up 0 bases and J gave up 11 bases, with 7 bases separating them. CDR3 amino acids: CASSLAGGKLFF. Written as DNA, the CDR3 is TGTGCCAGCAGCTTAGCTGGGGGCAAACTGTTTTTT.

The rearrangement joins TRBV7-9 to TRBJ2-7, with D possibly matching TRBD2 (7 bases). Germline values: CDR1 SEHNR, CDR2 FQNEAQ (reference sequence). V shed 5 bases and J shed 4 bases, with 21 bases lying between them. The CDR3 is made up of 16 amino acids. The CDR3 region is CASSPPPGGLWYEQYF. The CDR3 DNA reads as TGTGCCAGCAGCCCGCCCCCGGGGGGCCTCTGGTACGAGCAGTACTTC.

This chain connects TRBV19 to TRBJ1-1; 7 nucleotides match TRBD1. This CDR3 region has 14 residues. CDR1 is LNHDA and CDR2 is SQIVND in the germline V gene (reference sequence). After removal of 5 bases from V and 5 bases from J, the junction contained 8 bases not matched to a gene. The CDR3 protein is CASSAMTGPTEAFF. CDR3 DNA: TGTGCCAGTAGTGCGATGACAGGGCCAACTGAAGCTTTCTTT.

This sequence joins TRBV30 and TRBJ2-1, with a tentative D call TRBD2 (5 bases). V gave up 2 bases and J gave up 5 bases, with 13 bases separating them. This CDR3 has 14 residues. Looked up from germline, CDR1 is GTSNPN and CDR2 is SVGIG (reference sequence). The CDR3 nucleotides are TGTGCCTGGAGTAAGGGAGTGGTGAACAATGAGCAGTTCTTC. This gives the protein CAWSKGVVNNEQFF.

The CDR3 coding sequence is TGTGCCAGCAGCCAAGGACATCAGCCCCAGCATTTT. Its protein product is CASSQGHQPQHF. The V gene is TRBV6-5, the J gene TRBJ1-5; D uncertain. The CDR3 totals 12 residues. The V end was cut by 6 bases, the J end by 5 bases, with 8 bases between. CDR1 and CDR2 from the germline V gene are MNHEY and SVGAGI.

The chain carries TRBV18 and TRBJ1-1; unclear D gene. Looked up from germline, CDR1 is KGHSH and CDR2 is LQKENI. Trimming took off 6 bases at V and 1 base at J, with 12 bases between the two ends. There are 14 residues in the CDR3. The CDR3 sequence: CASSWVDQNTEAFF. The CDR3 nucleotides read TGTGCCAGCTCGTGGGTGGACCAGAACACTGAAGCTTTCTTT.

This clone was observed a handful of times. The CDR3 DNA follows: TGTGCCAGTGGCCGGGGGGGATTGAACACTGAAGCTTTCTTT. It specifies CASGRGGLNTEAFF. The V and J genes are TRBV19 and TRBJ1-1; weak D call: TRBD1 (5 bases). This CDR3 is 14 amino acids long. Trimming stripped 8 bases from V and 0 bases from J, with 13 bases between. Germline assignment: CDR1 LNHDA and CDR2 SQIVND (reference sequence).

This rearrangement joins TRBV2 to TRBJ1-2; TRBD1 matches 9 bases. CDR1 and CDR2 (germline): SNHLY, FYNNEI. Losses at the gene ends were 4 bases for V and 0 bases for J; bases not matched to a gene: 3. This CDR3 is 15 amino acids long. This chain's CDR3 is CASSVQGASNYGYTF. Here the CDR3 DNA reads TGTGCCAGCAGTGTACAGGGGGCGTCTAACTATGGCTACACCTTC.

The rearrangement links TRBV5-1 to TRBJ2-1; 11 bases match TRBD2. Trimming at V came to 4 bases and at J to 10 bases, leaving 7 bases not matched to a gene. This CDR3 has 14 residues. CDR1 is SGHRS and CDR2 is YFSETQ in the germline V gene. The CDR3 DNA sequence: TGCGCCAGCAGCGACGGGACTAGCGGAACCGAGCAGTTCTTC. Its translation: CASSDGTSGTEQFF.

A few counts support this clone. The chain is built from TRBV19 and TRBJ1-5, with TRBD1 matching 11 bases. The CDR3 contains 18 residues. CDR1 and CDR2 (germline): LNHDA, SQIVND (reference sequence). V lost 5 bases and J lost 0; bases outside the gene matches: 9. The CDR3 DNA sequence: TGTGCCAGTAGTCCACGGACAGGGGGCTATTATAGCAATCAGCCCCAGCATTTT. Translating gives CASSPRTGGYYSNQPQHF.

J is TRBJ2-2 and V is TRBV7-9, with a tentative D call TRBD1 (5 bases). The CDR3 has 17 amino acids. V dropped 1 base and J dropped 4 bases, with 16 bases sitting between them. The V gene's germline CDR1 is SEHNR and CDR2 FQNEAQ (reference sequence). CDR3 coding DNA: TGTGCCAGCAGCTTAGGCACAGGTGGTTCGGCCACCGGGGAGCTGTTTTTT. Its translation is CASSLGTGGSATGELFF.

This clone was seen a handful of times. The gene calls are TRBV18 and TRBJ1-3; D call uncertain. The CDR3 extends over 15 amino acids. V lost 3 bases to trimming and J lost 8 bases, with 17 bases between them. Per the germline V gene, CDR1 is KGHSH and CDR2 is LQKENI. The chain's CDR3 is CASSPAGTSGYTIYF. CDR3 bases: TGTGCCAGCTCACCGGCGGGAACGTCGGGATACACCATATATTTT.

The chain employs TRBV11-2 and TRBJ2-1; D is perhaps TRBD2 (6 bases). The germline V and J ends were trimmed by 3 bases and 14 bases, with 20 bases remaining between them. CDR1 and CDR2 from the germline V gene are SGHAT and FQNNGV. The CDR3 extends over 14 amino acids. CDR3 nucleotide sequence: TGTGCCAGCAGCTTGTCGCGATCCGCGGGGCTCGAGTTCTTC. It codes for CASSLSRSAGLEFF.

The rearrangement links TRBV27 to TRBJ1-2; 10 bases agree with TRBD1. The CDR3 loop spans 16 amino acids. J lost 2 bases, V lost 3 bases, and 6 bases had no gene match. CDR1 is MNHEY and CDR2 is SMNVEV in the germline V gene (reference sequence). The CDR3 DNA reads as TGTGCCAGCAGTTTCGAGAGACAGGGGGCCAACTATGGCTACACCTTC. It encodes CASSFERQGANYGYTF.